The clone carrying this T cell receptor (beta chain) was seen more than once but under ten times. What it binds is unknown. Using its own MiXCR run on the reads, TCRdb lists one record per CDR3 protein. The sample has roughly 150,000 distinct CDR3 sequences; roughly 17% are singletons. This sample is part of a study of T cell repertoires in cytomegalovirus infection. Whole-study context: Signatures in public TCR beta sequences pointed to both CMV infection and matching HLA type. Study results and caveats: Totalled public TCR beta family frequency picked out people who carried CMV plus the relevant HLA. Within the response measured ex vivo, HLA-C-restricted CMV-specific TCR beta clonotypes were dominant.

V dropped 3 bases and J dropped 0 bases, with 6 bases sitting between them. The CDR3 length is 13 residues. Germline CDR1 is SGHTA and CDR2 is FQGNSA. The gene calls are TRBV7-2 and TRBJ2-7; D not resolved. This TCR was recovered from a human donor in good health (CMV status not recorded). Some clones in this sample may be carry-over from other donors' samples. Sequencing was performed on CD8+ T cells from PBMCs. The CDR3 loop is CASSLFTSYEQYF. In DNA form, the CDR3 reads TGTGCCAGCAGCTTGTTTACCTCCTACGAGCAGTACTTC.